This note documents a single T cell receptor (beta chain) sequence. The sample belongs to a study of CD8 T cells in Susac syndrome. Blood CD8+ and CD4+ T cells underwent high-throughput TCR beta sequencing. The multiple sclerosis control group comprised treatment-naive patients with stable or active relapsing-remitting disease. Bulk CD8+ and CD4+ cells came from magnetic negative isolation; CD8+ TEMRA by FACS. Random hexamers were used to reverse transcribe an amount of roughly 0.45 to 1 ug RNA. Across 54 Vbeta and 13 Jbeta, TCR beta CDR3 was amplified with immunoSEQ multiplex PCR. TCRdb recomputed calls from the immunoSEQ multiplex PCR reads with MiXCR, one row per CDR3 protein. The data show 90,000 to 150,000 distinct CDR3 sequences, around 92% seen once. The clonotype originates from a human donor with multiple sclerosis. The sample consisted of CD4+ T cells from PBMCs.

CDR3 protein: CSVEVTGEINQPQHF. Written as DNA, the CDR3 is TGCAGCGTTGAAGTCACAGGGGAAATTAATCAGCCCCAGCATTTT. The V and J genes are TRBV29-1 and TRBJ1-5, with 7 bases aligning to TRBD1. Trimming took 1 base from V and 4 from J; bases not matched to a gene: 7. Germline loops: CDR1 SQVTM, CDR2 ANQGSEA. There are 15 residues in the CDR3.